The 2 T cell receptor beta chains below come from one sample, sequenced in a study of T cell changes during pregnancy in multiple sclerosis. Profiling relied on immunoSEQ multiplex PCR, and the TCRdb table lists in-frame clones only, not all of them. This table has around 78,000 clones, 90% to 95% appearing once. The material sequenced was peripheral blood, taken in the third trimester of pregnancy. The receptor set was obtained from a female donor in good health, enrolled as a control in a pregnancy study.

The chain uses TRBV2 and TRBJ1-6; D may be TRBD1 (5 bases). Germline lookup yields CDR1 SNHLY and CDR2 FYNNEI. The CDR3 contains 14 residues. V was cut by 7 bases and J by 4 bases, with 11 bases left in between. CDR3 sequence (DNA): TGTGCCAGCACCCCGACAGATTATAATTCACCCCTCCACTTT. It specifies CASTPTDYNSPLHF. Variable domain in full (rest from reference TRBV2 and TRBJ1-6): EPEVTQTPSHQVTQMGQEVILRCVPISNHLYFYWYRQILGQKVEFLVSFYNNEISEKSEIFDDQFSVERPDGSNFTLKIRSTKLEDSAMYFCASTPTDYNSPLHFGNGTRLTVT.

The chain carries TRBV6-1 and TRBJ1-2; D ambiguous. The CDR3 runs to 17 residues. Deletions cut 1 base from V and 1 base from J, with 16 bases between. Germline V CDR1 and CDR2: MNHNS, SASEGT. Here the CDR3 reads CASSEEAQHSSNYGYTF. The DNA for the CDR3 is TGTGCCAGCAGTGAAGAGGCACAGCACTCCAGTAACTATGGCTACACCTTC.